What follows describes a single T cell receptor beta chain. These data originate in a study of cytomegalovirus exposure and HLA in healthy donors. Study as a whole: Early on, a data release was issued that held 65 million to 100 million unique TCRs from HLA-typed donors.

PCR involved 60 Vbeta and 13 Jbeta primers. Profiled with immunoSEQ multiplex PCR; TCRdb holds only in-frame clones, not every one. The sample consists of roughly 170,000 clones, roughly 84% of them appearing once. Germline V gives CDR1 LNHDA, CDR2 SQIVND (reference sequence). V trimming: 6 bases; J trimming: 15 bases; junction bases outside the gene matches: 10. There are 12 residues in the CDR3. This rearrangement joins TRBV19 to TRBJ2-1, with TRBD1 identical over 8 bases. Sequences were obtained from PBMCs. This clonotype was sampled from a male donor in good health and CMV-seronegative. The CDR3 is CASRPDRESLFF. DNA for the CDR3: TGTGCCAGTAGACCGGACAGGGAGAGTCTGTTCTTC. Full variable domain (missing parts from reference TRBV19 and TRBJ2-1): DGGITQSPKYLFRKEGQNVTLSCEQNLNHDAMYWYRQDPGQGLRLIYYSQIVNDFQKGDIAEGYSVSREKKESFPLTVTSAQKNPTAFYLCASRPDRESLFFGPGTRLTVL.